This TCR beta chain was sequenced for a study of T cell changes during pregnancy in multiple sclerosis. Profiling relied on immunoSEQ multiplex PCR, and the TCRdb table lists in-frame clones only, not all of them. Of roughly 110,000 clones detected, about 90% appear once; the ten largest clones hold less than 0.85%. In germline, CDR1 is SGDLS, CDR2 YYNGEE. This CDR3 region has 14 residues. Unmatched junction bases numbered 5, after V lost 4 bases and J lost 4 bases. The sequenced sample was peripheral blood, obtained in the third trimester of pregnancy. The V gene is TRBV9, the J gene TRBJ1-1; TRBD1 matches at 9 bases. This TCR came from a female donor in good health, enrolled as a control in a pregnancy study. This CDR3 is CASSPQGASTEAFF. CDR3 nucleotide sequence: TGTGCCAGCAGCCCACAGGGGGCGAGCACTGAAGCTTTCTTT.